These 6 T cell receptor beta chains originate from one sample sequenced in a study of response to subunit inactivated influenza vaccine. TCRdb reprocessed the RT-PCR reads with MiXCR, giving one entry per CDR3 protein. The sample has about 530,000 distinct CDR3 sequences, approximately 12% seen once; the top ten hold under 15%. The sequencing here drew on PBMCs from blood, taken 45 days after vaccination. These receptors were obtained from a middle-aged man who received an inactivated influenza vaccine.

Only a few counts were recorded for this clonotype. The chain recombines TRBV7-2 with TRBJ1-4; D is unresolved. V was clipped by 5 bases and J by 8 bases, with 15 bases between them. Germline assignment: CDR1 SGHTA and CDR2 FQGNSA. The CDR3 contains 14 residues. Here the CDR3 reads CASSRNSWAEKLFF. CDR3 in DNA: TGTGCCAGCAGCCGGAACTCATGGGCGGAAAAACTGTTTTTT.

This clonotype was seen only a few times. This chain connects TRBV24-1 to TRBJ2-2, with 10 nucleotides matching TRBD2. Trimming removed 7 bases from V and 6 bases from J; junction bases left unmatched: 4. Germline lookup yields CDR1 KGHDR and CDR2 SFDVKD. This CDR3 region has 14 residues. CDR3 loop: CATRTSGNAGELFF. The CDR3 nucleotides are TGTGCCACCAGAACTAGCGGGAATGCCGGGGAGCTGTTTTTT.

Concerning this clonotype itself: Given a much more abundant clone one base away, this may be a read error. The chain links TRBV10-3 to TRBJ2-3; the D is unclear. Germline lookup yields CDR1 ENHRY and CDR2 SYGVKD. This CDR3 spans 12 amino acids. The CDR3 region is CAIRPSTDAQYF. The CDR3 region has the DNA TGTGCCATCAGGCCGAGCACAGATGCGCAGTATTTT.

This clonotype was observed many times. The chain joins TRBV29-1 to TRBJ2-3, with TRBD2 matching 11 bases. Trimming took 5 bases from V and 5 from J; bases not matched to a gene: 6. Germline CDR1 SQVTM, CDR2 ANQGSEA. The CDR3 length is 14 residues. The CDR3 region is CSVLLAGERDTQYF. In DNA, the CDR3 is TGCAGCGTTTTACTAGCGGGGGAGCGAGATACGCAGTATTTT.

CDR3 in amino acids: CASSLGWRGSSLHEQYF. In nucleotides, the CDR3 is TGCGCCAGCAGCTTGGGGTGGAGGGGCAGCTCTCTCCACGAGCAGTACTTC. The chain uses TRBV5-1 and TRBJ2-7; D might be TRBD2 (6 bases). Trimming took off 0 bases at V and 5 bases at J, with 21 bases between the two ends. CDR1 is SGHRS, CDR2 YFSETQ, per germline. There are 17 residues in the CDR3.

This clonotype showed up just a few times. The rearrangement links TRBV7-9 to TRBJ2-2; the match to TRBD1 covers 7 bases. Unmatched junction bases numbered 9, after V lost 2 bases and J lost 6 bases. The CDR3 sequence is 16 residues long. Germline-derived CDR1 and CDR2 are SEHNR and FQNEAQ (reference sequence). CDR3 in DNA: TGTGCCAGCAGCTTAACGACAGGGTCCGGGGCCGGGGAGCTGTTTTTT. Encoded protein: CASSLTTGSGAGELFF.